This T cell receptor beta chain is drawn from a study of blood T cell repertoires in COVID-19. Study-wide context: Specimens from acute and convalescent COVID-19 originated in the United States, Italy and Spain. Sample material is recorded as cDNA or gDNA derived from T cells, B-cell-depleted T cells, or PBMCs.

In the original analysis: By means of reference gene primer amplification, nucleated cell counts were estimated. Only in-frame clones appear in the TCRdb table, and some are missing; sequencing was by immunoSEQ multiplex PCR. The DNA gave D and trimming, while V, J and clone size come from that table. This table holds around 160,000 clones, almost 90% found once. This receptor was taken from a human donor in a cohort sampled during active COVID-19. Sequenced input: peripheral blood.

The CDR3 sequence: CASSANGQNTEAFF. In DNA form, the CDR3 reads TGTGCCAGCAGCGCCAATGGACAGAACACTGAAGCTTTCTTT. This chain links TRBV7-9 with TRBJ1-1; D is possibly TRBD1 (5 bases). V was shortened by 5 bases and J by 1 base, with 11 bases between the two germline ends. Per germline, CDR1 SEHNR and CDR2 FQNEAQ (reference sequence). The CDR3 is 14 amino acids.